The 13 T cell receptor beta chains below come from one sample, sequenced in a study of CD8 T cells in Susac syndrome. Reverse transcription used roughly 0.45 to 1 ug RNA and random hexamers. TCRdb ran MiXCR on the immunoSEQ multiplex PCR reads and lists one entry per CDR3 protein. The sample has under 300,000 distinct CDR3 sequences, about 96% seen once; the top ten hold 0.08% to 0.11%. The sample taken for sequencing was CD4+ T cells from PBMCs. All receptors come from a human donor with Susac syndrome.

The rearrangement links TRBV25-1 to TRBJ2-7; D gene ambiguous. The length of the CDR3 is 14 residues. Germline values: CDR1 MGHDK, CDR2 SYGVNS. V dropped 1 base and J dropped 3 bases, with 10 bases sitting between them. In DNA form, the CDR3 reads TGTGCCAGCAGTGAATTGGACGGGCACTACGAGCAGTACTTC. This sequence encodes CASSELDGHYEQYF.

The J gene is TRBJ2-7, the V gene TRBV19; 9 bases are shared with TRBD2. Germline values: CDR1 LNHDA, CDR2 SQIVND (reference sequence). V trimming: 6 bases; J trimming: 6 bases; junction bases outside the gene matches: 15. The CDR3 spans 16 residues. In DNA form, the CDR3 reads TGTGCCAGTAGGCCGAGGGGGAGTAGCGGGAGAATCGAGCAGTACTTC. This codes for CASRPRGSSGRIEQYF.

The J gene is TRBJ1-5, the V gene TRBV7-8, with 7 bases lining up with TRBD1. The length of the CDR3 is 18 residues. V shed 3 bases and J 0 bases; nucleotides not matched to a gene: 11. Looked up from germline, CDR1 is SGHVS and CDR2 is FQNEAQ. The CDR3 nucleotides read TGTGCCAGCAGCTTCGACAGGGAGAGGCCGTATAGCAATCAGCCCCAGCATTTT. This gives the protein CASSFDRERPYSNQPQHF.

J is TRBJ2-5 and V is TRBV11-3; D is unclear. Germline V gene lookup returns CDR1 SGHNT and CDR2 YENEEA. The CDR3 consists of 14 residues. Trimming pared 3 bases from V and 5 bases from J, leaving 13 bases between. The CDR3 loop is CASSFPRDVETQYF. The CDR3 nucleotides are TGTGCCAGCAGCTTCCCCCGTGATGTGGAGACCCAGTACTTC.

The J gene is TRBJ1-1, the V gene TRBV30, with D uncertain. Germline lookup yields CDR1 GTSNPN and CDR2 SVGIG (reference sequence). V lost 4 bases, J lost 4 bases, and 10 bases lay in between. The CDR3 totals 12 residues. The CDR3: CAWIGRVTEAFF. CDR3 sequence (DNA): TGTGCCTGGATTGGTAGGGTCACTGAAGCTTTCTTT.

The rearrangement links TRBV20-1 to TRBJ1-2; 9 nucleotides align to TRBD1. V lost 4 bases and J lost 5; bases outside the gene matches: 11. CDR1 DFQATT and CDR2 SNEGSKA come from the germline V gene (reference sequence). There are 15 residues in the CDR3. The CDR3 DNA follows: TGCAGTGCTAAAGCTTCGGGACAGGGAGGGTATGGCTACACCTTC. It codes for CSAKASGQGGYGYTF.

The V and J genes are TRBV2 and TRBJ2-7; 8 positions match TRBD1. CDR3 length: 15 residues. Trimming cost V 5 bases and J 6 bases; bases outside gene matches: 12. Germline V gene data show CDR1 as SNHLY and CDR2 as FYNNEI. CDR3 region: CASSTRRGDRSEQYF. The CDR3 DNA reads TGTGCCAGCAGTACTCGAAGGGGGGACAGGAGCGAGCAGTACTTC.

V is TRBV20-1 and J is TRBJ1-2; D may be TRBD1 (6 bases). The CDR3 is made up of 15 amino acids. V lost 0 bases and J lost 2, with 13 bases in between. Germline CDR1 reads DFQATT; CDR2 reads SNEGSKA (reference sequence). The CDR3 is CSARDRRTANYGYTF. In DNA form, the CDR3 reads TGCAGTGCTAGAGATCGTCGGACAGCAAACTATGGCTACACCTTC.

This sequence joins TRBV19 and TRBJ2-4; D may match TRBD1 or TRBD2 (5 bases each). The CDR3 is made up of 11 amino acids. CDR1 and CDR2 (germline): LNHDA, SQIVND (reference sequence). The ends were cut back, 2 bases at V and 13 bases at J, with 9 bases in the middle. The CDR3 spells CASSISGRQYF. CDR3 nucleotide sequence: TGTGCCAGTAGTATATCGGGACGACAGTACTTC.

The chain joins TRBV11-3 to TRBJ2-7; D is possibly TRBD1 or TRBD2 (5 bases each). The CDR3 runs to 14 residues. Germline V CDR1 and CDR2: SGHNT, YENEEA. Trimming took off 7 bases at V and 0 bases at J, with 13 bases between the two ends. This chain's CDR3 is CASKLSRGSYEQYF. In DNA form, the CDR3 reads TGTGCCAGCAAACTCTCGAGGGGCTCCTACGAGCAGTACTTC.

The chain is built from TRBV29-1 and TRBJ1-3, with D unresolved. Trimming took 0 bases from V and 8 from J, leaving 17 bases between them. CDR1 is SQVTM, CDR2 ANQGSEA, per germline. CDR3 length: 15 residues. CDR3 nucleotides: TGCAGCGTTGAAGATCGTAGTCGGACCGGCGACACCATATATTTT. It specifies CSVEDRSRTGDTIYF.

The chain joins TRBV20-1 to TRBJ2-5; D may be TRBD1 (5 bases). This CDR3 has 12 amino acids. Trimming took off 4 bases at V and 2 bases at J, with 8 bases between the two ends. CDR1 and CDR2 (germline): DFQATT, SNEGSKA (reference sequence). In DNA, the CDR3 is TGCAGTGCTATACAGGTTCAAGAGACCCAGTACTTC. Its protein product is CSAIQVQETQYF.

The chain carries TRBV20-1 and TRBJ2-5; the D is unclear. The CDR3 runs to 12 residues. Germline assignment: CDR1 DFQATT and CDR2 SNEGSKA (reference sequence). With 6 bases removed from V and 5 bases from J, the gap between germline ends came to 13 bases. CDR3 DNA sequence: TGCAGTGCCTTACAAGGAAGGGAGACCCAGTACTTC. Translating it yields CSALQGRETQYF.